This T cell receptor beta chain was observed in a study of cytomegalovirus exposure and HLA in healthy donors. As for the study in general: Researchers previously reported finding 90 million to 120 million unique TCR beta sequences from approximately 200 million T cells. General study points: According to a later analysis, donors in an Asian-associated ancestry cluster reportedly had fewer N-insertions than the roughly 640-donor mean.

Notes on this clone: Its antigen is unidentified.

Vbeta (60) and Jbeta (13) primers were used in the PCR. This table comes from immunoSEQ multiplex PCR, and its TCRdb copy is limited to in-frame clones, with some not included. The profile covers about 190,000 clones, with approximately 85% appearing a single time and around 0.8% taken by the ten largest. Everyone who donated was a healthy bone marrow donor. Germline CDR1 reads MDHEN; CDR2 reads SYDVKM. V was clipped by 3 bases and J by 7 bases; unmatched bases: 6. The CDR3 has 14 residues. This TCR derives from a young woman in good health and CMV-seronegative. This sequence joins TRBV28 and TRBJ1-2; TRBD1 matches at 9 bases. The sample comprised PBMCs. The CDR3 DNA follows: TGTGCCAGCAGTTTGTCACAGGGGGCCGGTGGCTACACCTTC. It translates to CASSLSQGAGGYTF.